A selection of T cell receptor beta chains follows, all from one sample in a study of blood T cell repertoires in COVID-19. Assay: immunoSEQ multiplex PCR; the TCRdb copy retains only in-frame clones and omits some. This sample has 350,000 or so clones, with 85% to 90% found just once. Material: PBMCs or T cells enriched from blood (not recorded which). The receptors here all came from a woman aged 25 to 39 who had been exposed to COVID-19. CDR3s include the opening cysteine and the closing phenylalanine or tryptophan. Each record gives: CDR3 protein, V gene, J gene.

CDR3aa: CASSFSGSLPDTQYF
v_gene: TRBV6-5
j_gene: TRBJ2-3

CDR3aa: CASNARETQYF
v_gene: TRBV2
j_gene: TRBJ2-5

CDR3aa: CAWSSSAGVYNEQFF
v_gene: TRBV30
j_gene: TRBJ2-1

CDR3aa: CASRISNSPLHF
v_gene: TRBV2
j_gene: TRBJ1-6

CDR3aa: CASSYPGPSYEQYF
v_gene: TRBV28
j_gene: TRBJ2-7

CDR3aa: CASSLIDGQGRHEQYF
v_gene: TRBV28
j_gene: TRBJ2-7

CDR3aa: CASSSRGYDGYTF
v_gene: TRBV6-5
j_gene: TRBJ1-2

CDR3aa: CASSPGTGYNEQFF
v_gene: TRBV27
j_gene: TRBJ2-1

CDR3aa: CASSLRQEGSTDTQYF
v_gene: TRBV11-2
j_gene: TRBJ2-3

CDR3aa: CASSPERKLNGYTF
v_gene: TRBV18
j_gene: TRBJ1-2

CDR3aa: CASIRQGVTGNTIYF
v_gene: TRBV19
j_gene: TRBJ1-3

CDR3aa: CASSFTSGRDNEQFF
v_gene: TRBV5-4
j_gene: TRBJ2-1

CDR3aa: CSSRGGTGGLTEAFF
v_gene: TRBV29-1
j_gene: TRBJ1-1

CDR3aa: CASSLLVGETQYF
v_gene: TRBV5-1
j_gene: TRBJ2-5